These 28 T cell receptor beta chains came from one sample sequenced in a study of blood T cells in healthy people across ages. The authors ran a second PCR of about 6 to 11 cycles using a sample-barcoded 5' primer and a J-beta primer mix. MiXCR, run by TCRdb on the 5' RACE reads, gives a single entry per CDR3 protein. The table includes hundreds of thousands of distinct CDR3 sequences, over 40% detected once. Sequencing was done on a sample of blood. The receptors originated from a woman of 80 years or more in good health.

Concerning this clonotype itself: This may come from a read error, since a much larger clone is one base off. The chain combines TRBV3-1 with TRBJ2-1, with D possibly called TRBD1 or TRBD2 (5 bases each). The V gene's germline CDR1 is LGHDT and CDR2 YNNKEL (reference sequence). CDR3 length: 15 residues. V was shortened by 5 bases and J by 13 bases, with 24 bases between the two germline ends. The CDR3 nucleotides read TGTGCCAGCAGCTCCATGACCGGGACGAAGGGGACCCAGTTCTTC. This translates into CASSSMTGTKGTQFF.

This clonotype was found once. This chain joins TRBV7-3 and TRBJ1-6; maybe TRBD1 (6 bases). The CDR3 extends over 14 amino acids. The ends were cut back, 2 bases at V and 8 bases at J, with 10 bases in the middle. Germline CDR1 and CDR2: SGHTA and FQGTGA. The CDR3 coding sequence is TGTGCCAGCAGCTTACGCGGGGGGCATTCACCCCTCCACTTT. Encoded protein: CASSLRGGHSPLHF.

This rearrangement joins TRBV12-3 or TRBV12-4 to TRBJ2-5; D is perhaps TRBD1 or TRBD2 (5 bases each). The CDR3 is 15 residues long. V dropped 5 bases and J dropped 4 bases, with 17 bases sitting between them. In DNA form, the CDR3 reads TGTGCCAGCAGTCCCGGGACCCCCTTCGGAGAGACCCAGTACTTC. Protein sequence: CASSPGTPFGETQYF.

The CDR3 spells CASSQGGPGETEAFF. The CDR3 DNA reads as TGTGCCAGCAGCCAAGGTGGCCCAGGGGAGACTGAAGCTTTCTTT. V is TRBV3-1 and J is TRBJ1-1, with TRBD1 as a possible D gene (6 bases). V lost 1 base and J lost 5, with 14 bases in between. The CDR3 covers 15 residues. In germline, CDR1 is LGHDT, CDR2 YNNKEL (reference sequence).

The chain uses TRBV24-1 and TRBJ1-2, with a tentative D call TRBD1 (5 bases). Germline CDR1 and CDR2: KGHDR and SFDVKD. Trimming took 10 bases from V and 1 from J, leaving 9 bases between them. The CDR3 contains 12 residues. The CDR3 bases are TGTGCCACGGGGACCGGTAACTATGGCTACACCTTC. It yields the protein CATGTGNYGYTF.

The chain joins TRBV20-1 to TRBJ2-3, with D perhaps assigned TRBD1 or TRBD2 (6 bases each). The CDR3 has 14 amino acids. The ends were cut back, 4 bases at V and 4 bases at J, with 15 bases in the middle. Per germline, CDR1 DFQATT and CDR2 SNEGSKA (reference sequence). The CDR3 nucleotides read TGCAGTGCTACCGAGGGGGGAAGTCCAGATACGCAGTATTTT. Protein: CSATEGGSPDTQYF.

The rearrangement links TRBV9 to TRBJ2-5; D perhaps matches TRBD2 (5 bases). V shed 0 bases and J shed 3 bases, with 9 bases lying between them. The CDR3 extends over 14 amino acids. CDR1 and CDR2 (germline): SGDLS, YYNGEE. CDR3: CASSVATGEETQYF. CDR3 sequence (DNA): TGTGCCAGCAGCGTAGCTACCGGGGAAGAGACCCAGTACTTC. Supplemented by reference TRBV9 and TRBJ2-5, the full variable domain reads DSGVTQTPKHLITATGQRVTLRCSPRSGDLSVYWYQQSLDQGLQFLIQYYNGEERAKGNILERFSAQQFPDLHSELNLSSLELGDSALYFCASSVATGEETQYFGPGTRLLVL.

The V and J genes are TRBV12-3 or TRBV12-4 and TRBJ2-2; D possibly corresponds to TRBD2 (6 bases). The CDR3 consists of 15 residues. V gave up 4 bases and J gave up 3 bases, with 12 bases separating them. CDR3 nucleotides: TGTGCCAGCAGTTCCGGGACTCGCTACACCGGGGAGCTGTTTTTT. It is translated as CASSSGTRYTGELFF.

The rearrangement links TRBV20-1 to TRBJ1-1, with a tentative D call TRBD1 (5 bases). Germline V gives CDR1 DFQATT, CDR2 SNEGSKA (reference sequence). The CDR3 runs to 14 residues. Trimming pared 1 base from V and 1 base from J, leaving 10 bases between. The CDR3 is CSARAGGANTEAFF. CDR3 sequence (DNA): TGCAGTGCTAGAGCTGGGGGTGCGAACACTGAAGCTTTCTTT.

The sample holds many counts of this clonotype. This chain links TRBV5-1 with TRBJ2-5, with a weak D call TRBD1 (5 bases). This CDR3 region has 14 residues. V was cut by 0 bases and J by 3 bases, with 9 bases left in between. The germline V gene has CDR1 SGHRS and CDR2 YFSETQ. Here the CDR3 reads CASSLVTEEETQYF. As DNA, the CDR3 is TGCGCCAGCAGCTTGGTGACAGAGGAAGAGACCCAGTACTTC. The full variable domain, completed using reference TRBV5-1 and TRBJ2-5, is KAGVTQTPRYLIKTRGQQVTLSCSPISGHRSVSWYQQTPGQGLQFLFEYFSETQRNKGNFPGRFSGRQFSNSRSEMNVSTLELGDSALYLCASSLVTEEETQYFGPGTRLLVL.

This clonotype came up a few times. The rearrangement joins TRBV20-1 to TRBJ2-3; 10 nucleotides match TRBD2. V lost 1 base to trimming and J lost 2 bases; unmatched junction nucleotides: 3. This CDR3 comprises 15 residues. Looked up from germline, CDR1 is DFQATT and CDR2 is SNEGSKA (reference sequence). CDR3 DNA sequence: TGCAGTGCTAGAGTACTAGCGGGGTCCACAGATACGCAGTATTTT. Amino acid sequence: CSARVLAGSTDTQYF.

This clonotype was detected only once. V and J are TRBV7-2 and TRBJ2-1; TRBD1 aligns across 7 bases. The last part of the DNA fits TRBJ2-7 better; the J call may be wrong. CDR3 length equals 15 residues. Germline V gene lookup returns CDR1 SGHTA and CDR2 FQGNSA. CDR3 sequence: CASSEGQHQYNEQYF. The CDR3 DNA reads as TGTGCCAGCAGCGAGGGACAGCACCAATACAATGAGCAGTACTTC.

This clonotype has a handful of counts. The rearrangement uses TRBV7-2 and TRBJ2-1; D is uncertain. Germline loops: CDR1 SGHTA, CDR2 FQGNSA. Trimming removed 6 bases from V and 2 bases from J, with 8 bases in between. This CDR3 has 13 amino acids. CDR3: CASSSLTYNEQFF. DNA for the CDR3: TGTGCCAGCAGTTCCTTGACCTACAATGAGCAGTTCTTC.

Worth noting for this clonotype: Relative to the germline gene, one junction end is altered; a read error may explain this. The chain links TRBV7-9 to TRBJ1-5; D unresolved. The CDR3 covers 14 residues. The germline V gene encodes CDR1 SEHNR and CDR2 FQNEAQ (reference sequence). In nucleotides, the CDR3 is TGTGCCAGCAGCATAGCGGGTAGCAATCAGCCCCAGCATTTT. This codes for CASSIAGSNQPQHF.

This clonotype was observed a single time. The chain carries TRBV6-1 and TRBJ1-5; tentative D call: TRBD1 (6 bases). The CDR3 loop spans 16 amino acids. V was pared by 8 bases and J by 2 bases, with 19 bases between. CDR1 and CDR2 (germline): MNHNS, SASEGT. The CDR3 loop reads CASHPAGAFGNQPQHF. In nucleotides, the CDR3 is TGTGCCAGCCATCCGGCGGGGGCGTTCGGCAATCAGCCCCAGCATTTT.

This chain links TRBV18 with TRBJ1-6, with D possibly TRBD1 on 6 matching bases. Trimming shortened V by 2 bases and J by 10 bases, and 15 bases separated the two germline ends. From germline, CDR1 is KGHSH and CDR2 LQKENI. CDR3 size: 15 residues. The chain's CDR3 is CASSPGQGIGSPLHF. In nucleotides, the CDR3 is TGTGCCAGCTCACCAGGGCAGGGGATCGGGTCACCCCTCCACTTT.

The V gene is TRBV29-1, the J gene TRBJ2-5; TRBD2 agrees at 8 bases. Per germline, CDR1 SQVTM and CDR2 ANQGSEA. With 8 bases clipped from V and 12 bases from J, the junction kept 11 bases outside the gene matches. CDR3 length equals 11 residues. Written as DNA, the CDR3 is TGCAGCACCTCCGGGACTAGGGGGAAGTACTTC. Encoded protein: CSTSGTRGKYF.

The table lists this clonotype with a few counts. The chain has TRBV3-1 and TRBJ2-3; 11 bases are shared with TRBD2. The V gene's germline CDR1 is LGHDT and CDR2 YNNKEL (reference sequence). After removal of 4 bases from V and 3 bases from J, the junction contained 6 bases not matched to a gene. CDR3 length: 16 amino acids. CDR3 nucleotides: TGTGCCAGCAGCCGCCCGACTAGCGGGGTTACAGATACGCAGTATTTT. It translates to CASSRPTSGVTDTQYF.

V and J are TRBV29-1 and TRBJ1-2; D is possibly TRBD1 (5 bases). Germline V gene sequence: CDR1 SQVTM, CDR2 ANQGSEA. The CDR3 consists of 12 residues. The V gene lost 6 bases and the J gene lost 8 bases, with 16 bases spanning the gap. The CDR3 protein is CSVTTGEGGYTF. CDR3 nucleotide sequence: TGCAGCGTAACAACGGGGGAGGGCGGCTACACCTTC. Variable domain in full (rest from reference TRBV29-1 and TRBJ1-2): SAVISQKPSRDICQRGTSLTIQCQVDSQVTMMFWYRQQPGQSLTLIATANQGSEATYESGFVIDKFPISRPNLTFSTLTVSNMSPEDSSIYLCSVTTGEGGYTFGSGTRLTVV.

Concerning this clonotype itself: This may be a read error: a much more frequent sequence differs by one nucleotide. The V call is TRBV5-5, the J call TRBJ2-5, with D unclear. CDR1 is SGHKS, CDR2 YYEKEE, per germline (reference sequence). Trimming removed 4 bases from V and 11 bases from J, with 18 bases in between. The CDR3 extends over 13 amino acids. CDR3 protein: CASSGYPDNEQYF. In nucleotides, the CDR3 is TGTGCCAGCAGCGGATACCCCGACAATGAGCAGTACTTC.

In its sample, this clonotype was seen a few times. The chain is built from TRBV7-3 and TRBJ2-3; 8 bases are shared with TRBD2. V lost 1 base, J lost 4 bases, and 7 bases stayed unmatched. The CDR3 is 16 amino acids. The germline CDR1 and CDR2 sequences are SGHTA and FQGTGA. The CDR3 region has the DNA TGTGCCAGCAGCTTAAAGGGACTAGGTCCTCCAGATACGCAGTATTTT. Its translation is CASSLKGLGPPDTQYF.

The CDR3 here is CASSQGLAGVFPYF. The CDR3 DNA reads as TGTGCCAGCAGCCAAGGACTAGCGGGAGTATTTCCGTATTTT. The chain carries TRBV3-1 and TRBJ2-3; 12 bases fit TRBD2. The J segment lost 14 bases and the V segment lost 1 base, leaving 7 bases of the junction unmatched. The CDR3 is made up of 14 amino acids. Germline V gene lookup returns CDR1 LGHDT and CDR2 YNNKEL (reference sequence).

For this clonotype: At one end the junction does not follow the germline gene, possibly because of a read error. This sequence joins TRBV12-3 or TRBV12-4 and TRBJ2-7; 8 bases fit TRBD2. This CDR3 has 12 residues. The CDR3 reads CDSSLAGYEQYF. The CDR3 nucleotides are TGTGACAGCAGTTTAGCGGGGTACGAGCAGTACTTC.

The rearrangement joins TRBV12-3 or TRBV12-4 to TRBJ1-2; D unclear. V was pared by 2 bases and J by 5 bases, with 6 bases between. This CDR3 is 12 amino acids long. CDR3 protein: CASSLSVYGYTF. The CDR3 DNA sequence: TGTGCCAGCAGTTTATCAGTTTATGGCTACACCTTC.

CDR3 bases: TGCAGTGCCGAACGGGACCCTAAAAAAGGCGATACGCAGTATTTT. Translation gives CSAERDPKKGDTQYF. The V and J genes are TRBV20-1 and TRBJ2-3; D possibly uses TRBD1 or TRBD2 (5 bases each). The CDR3 is 15 residues long. V was clipped by 6 bases and J by 6 bases, with 22 bases between them. The germline CDR1 and CDR2 sequences are DFQATT and SNEGSKA (reference sequence).

Comment on this clonotype: Just one base apart from a much larger clone, this may be a read error. The J gene is TRBJ2-2, the V gene TRBV7-2; 7 positions agree with TRBD1. The junction had 8 bases not matched to a gene; V was cut back by 5 bases and J by 5 bases. This CDR3 has 15 amino acids. Looked up from germline, CDR1 is SGHTA and CDR2 is FQGNSA. Written as DNA, the CDR3 is TGTGCCAGCAGCCTGGGGACAGTTGGTACCGGGGAGCTGTTTTTT. This codes for CASSLGTVGTGELFF.

This clonotype was picked up a small number of times. This chain connects TRBV28 to TRBJ1-6; D remains unclear. CDR1 and CDR2 (germline): MDHEN, SYDVKM. The germline V and J ends were trimmed by 9 bases and 0 bases, with 12 bases remaining between them. There are 15 residues in the CDR3. CDR3 nucleotides: TGTGCCAGTGAGACCTGGAGCTCCTATAATTCACCCCTCCACTTT. Translated, it gives CASETWSSYNSPLHF.

The chain carries TRBV7-2 and TRBJ1-2; TRBD1 matches at 8 bases. Unmatched junction bases numbered 9, after V lost 5 bases and J lost 7 bases. The CDR3 contains 14 residues. Germline loops: CDR1 SGHTA, CDR2 FQGNSA. The CDR3 nucleotides read TGTGCCAGCAGCACCCTTCAGGGGGCGGGTGGCTACACCTTC. Residues: CASSTLQGAGGYTF.